The rows below give T cell receptor beta chains drawn from one sample of a study of shared clonotypes between healthy human individuals. Data came from immunoSEQ multiplex PCR; TCRdb stores just in-frame clones and leaves some out. The data contain 2 million to 3 million clones, around 90% of them seen just once; the ten biggest clones take up over 0.12%. The sequenced sample consisted of naive CD4+ T cells sorted from blood. The source of these receptors is a man aged 18 to 29 in good health. Both conserved end residues are part of each CDR3. D genes are given only for firm matches. The size of a clone is reported for some rows only, either as once, few or many, or as a class for expanded clones.

v_call: TRBV11-2
d_call: TRBD1
j_call: TRBJ1-3
clone_size: NA
cdr3_nt: TGTGCCAGCAGCAAAGACAGGGCTGGAAACACCATATATTTT
cdr3_aa: CASSKDRAGNTIYF

v_call: TRBV18
d_call: NA
j_call: TRBJ2-4
clone_size: NA
cdr3_nt: TGTGCCAGCTCACCAGACAGATCGGACATTCAGTACTTC
cdr3_aa: CASSPDRSDIQYF

v_call: TRBV5-4
d_call: NA
j_call: TRBJ2-1
clone_size: NA
cdr3_nt: TGTGCCAGCAGCGACGGGGCCAACAATGAGCAGTTCTTC
cdr3_aa: CASSDGANNEQFF

v_call: TRBV11-2
d_call: NA
j_call: TRBJ2-7
clone_size: NA
cdr3_nt: TGTGCCAGCAGCCTACAGTGGGACTCATCCTACGAGCAGTACTTC
cdr3_aa: CASSLQWDSSYEQYF

v_call: TRBV2
d_call: TRBD1
j_call: TRBJ1-4
clone_size: NA
cdr3_nt: TGTGCCAGCAGCGACATGGGACAGATTAGTGAAAAACTGTTTTTT
cdr3_aa: CASSDMGQISEKLFF

v_call: TRBV29-1
d_call: NA
j_call: TRBJ2-3
clone_size: once
cdr3_nt: TGCAGCGTTGAAACGGGCACAGATACGCAGTATTTT
cdr3_aa: CSVETGTDTQYF

v_call: TRBV19
d_call: NA
j_call: TRBJ2-1
clone_size: NA
cdr3_nt: TGTGCCAGTAGTATAGGTGGGCAGCCCTACAATGAGCAGTTCTTC
cdr3_aa: CASSIGGQPYNEQFF

v_call: TRBV11-3
d_call: NA
j_call: TRBJ2-1
clone_size: NA
cdr3_nt: TGTGCCAGCAGCCCTAACGTGGGGACCCCCTACAATGAGCAGTTCTTC
cdr3_aa: CASSPNVGTPYNEQFF

v_call: TRBV6-5
d_call: NA
j_call: TRBJ2-5
clone_size: NA
cdr3_nt: TGTGCCAGCAGTTATTCCGGGGCCGAAGAGACCCAGTACTTC
cdr3_aa: CASSYSGAEETQYF

v_call: TRBV2
d_call: TRBD1
j_call: TRBJ1-6
clone_size: NA
cdr3_nt: TGTGCCAGCATGGATGGGACAGGTCGTGGACCCCTCCACTTT
cdr3_aa: CASMDGTGRGPLHF

v_call: TRBV19
d_call: NA
j_call: TRBJ1-6
clone_size: NA
cdr3_nt: TGTGCCAGTAGTATAGGGGATTCCCCCCTCCACTTT
cdr3_aa: CASSIGDSPLHF

v_call: TRBV14
d_call: NA
j_call: TRBJ1-1
clone_size: few
cdr3_nt: TGTGCCAGCAGCCAGGGTACCAACACTGAAGCTTTCTTT
cdr3_aa: CASSQGTNTEAFF

v_call: TRBV15
d_call: NA
j_call: TRBJ1-1
clone_size: NA
cdr3_nt: TGTGCCACCAGCGCACAGGGAGACCCAGCCGAAGCTTTCTTT
cdr3_aa: CATSAQGDPAEAFF

v_call: TRBV7-2
d_call: NA
j_call: TRBJ2-6
clone_size: NA
cdr3_nt: TGTGCCAGCAGCTTAGAATGGGAGGCCCACTCTGGGGCCAACGTCCTGACTTTC
cdr3_aa: CASSLEWEAHSGANVLTF

v_call: TRBV5-1
d_call: TRBD2
j_call: TRBJ2-1
clone_size: NA
cdr3_nt: TGCGCCAGCAGCTTGGCCGCTAGCGGGGTTGAGCAGTTCTTC
cdr3_aa: CASSLAASGVEQFF

v_call: TRBV18
d_call: NA
j_call: TRBJ2-1
clone_size: once
cdr3_nt: TGTGCCAGCTCACCCTTCCTTGGGGGAAACAATGAGCAGTTCTTC
cdr3_aa: CASSPFLGGNNEQFF

v_call: TRBV7-9
d_call: NA
j_call: TRBJ2-7
clone_size: NA
cdr3_nt: TGTGCCAGCAGCGGCCGGGCGGCCTCCTACGAGCAGTACTTC
cdr3_aa: CASSGRAASYEQYF

v_call: TRBV4-1
d_call: NA
j_call: TRBJ1-4
clone_size: NA
cdr3_nt: TGCGCCAGCAGCCAAGATGAGGGGGGGAGCAATAATGAAAAACTGTTTTTT
cdr3_aa: CASSQDEGGSNNEKLFF

v_call: TRBV15
d_call: NA
j_call: TRBJ1-5
clone_size: NA
cdr3_nt: TGTGCCACCAGCAGAGGGCAGGTGGTTCAGCCCCAGCATTTT
cdr3_aa: CATSRGQVVQPQHF

v_call: TRBV9
d_call: NA
j_call: TRBJ1-1
clone_size: NA
cdr3_nt: TGTGCCAGCAGCGTAGTGACAGGTGAGAACACTGAAGCTTTCTTT
cdr3_aa: CASSVVTGENTEAFF

v_call: TRBV5-1
d_call: TRBD2
j_call: TRBJ2-1
clone_size: NA
cdr3_nt: TGCGCCAGCAGCTTGGTCGGCGGGGGGAACAATGAGCAGTTCTTC
cdr3_aa: CASSLVGGGNNEQFF

v_call: TRBV6-5
d_call: NA
j_call: TRBJ2-2
clone_size: few
cdr3_nt: TGTGCCAGCAGTCGAAACACCGGGGAGCTGTTTTTT
cdr3_aa: CASSRNTGELFF

v_call: TRBV18
d_call: NA
j_call: TRBJ1-4
clone_size: NA
cdr3_nt: TGTGCCAGCTCACCGGGCACAACTAATGAAAAACTGTTTTTT
cdr3_aa: CASSPGTTNEKLFF

v_call: TRBV7-9
d_call: TRBD1
j_call: TRBJ1-2
clone_size: NA
cdr3_nt: TGTGCCAGCAGCTTAGTTGGGGGGACAGGGAATGGCTACACCTTC
cdr3_aa: CASSLVGGTGNGYTF

v_call: TRBV7-9
d_call: TRBD1
j_call: TRBJ1-2
clone_size: NA
cdr3_nt: TGTGCCAGCAGCGAGGGGGTCAGGGGGACTTCTAACTATGGCTACACCTTC
cdr3_aa: CASSEGVRGTSNYGYTF

v_call: TRBV2
d_call: TRBD1
j_call: TRBJ1-5
clone_size: NA
cdr3_nt: TGTGCCAGCAGGGACCCCCTTCGACAGGGGAACAATCAGCCCCAGCATTTT
cdr3_aa: CASRDPLRQGNNQPQHF

v_call: TRBV6-1
d_call: NA
j_call: TRBJ2-1
clone_size: NA
cdr3_nt: TGTGCCAGCAGTGTCAGTTACAATGAGCAGTTCTTC
cdr3_aa: CASSVSYNEQFF

v_call: TRBV15
d_call: NA
j_call: TRBJ2-7
clone_size: NA
cdr3_nt: TGTGCCACCAGGCCCGGGACCCAGATGGTCTACGAGCAGTACTTC
cdr3_aa: CATRPGTQMVYEQYF

v_call: TRBV5-6
d_call: NA
j_call: TRBJ2-1
clone_size: NA
cdr3_nt: TGTGCCAGCAGCTTAGGGGGTTCTAGCTTCAATGAGCAGTTCTTC
cdr3_aa: CASSLGGSSFNEQFF

v_call: TRBV18
d_call: NA
j_call: TRBJ1-3
clone_size: NA
cdr3_nt: TGTGCCAGCTCAAGTACAGGGATCTCTGGAAACACCATATATTTT
cdr3_aa: CASSSTGISGNTIYF

v_call: TRBV5-4
d_call: NA
j_call: TRBJ1-1
clone_size: NA
cdr3_nt: TGTGCCAGCAGCGCCGGGTTAGTAGCTTTCTTT
cdr3_aa: CASSAGLVAFF

v_call: TRBV18
d_call: TRBD1
j_call: TRBJ1-2
clone_size: NA
cdr3_nt: TGTGCCAGCTCACCTGTGGGACAGGGGGCGGTAGGCTACACCTTC
cdr3_aa: CASSPVGQGAVGYTF

v_call: TRBV5-1
d_call: TRBD2
j_call: TRBJ2-2
clone_size: NA
cdr3_nt: TGCGCCAGCAGGACGTCACTAGCGGGAAACACCGGGGAGCTGTTTTTT
cdr3_aa: CASRTSLAGNTGELFF

v_call: TRBV7-2
d_call: NA
j_call: TRBJ1-1
clone_size: once
cdr3_nt: TGTGCCAGCAGCTCCAAGTCGGGACGGGGCTCGGTCACTGAAGCTTTCTTT
cdr3_aa: CASSSKSGRGSVTEAFF

v_call: TRBV7-2
d_call: NA
j_call: TRBJ2-1
clone_size: NA
cdr3_nt: TGTGCCAGCAGCTTAGGGGCAGGGGCCTACAATGAGCAGTTCTTC
cdr3_aa: CASSLGAGAYNEQFF

v_call: TRBV5-1
d_call: NA
j_call: TRBJ1-6
clone_size: NA
cdr3_nt: TGCGCCAGCTCAGAACCTGATAATTCACCCCTCCACTTT
cdr3_aa: CASSEPDNSPLHF

v_call: TRBV21-1
d_call: NA
j_call: TRBJ1-2
clone_size: NA
cdr3_nt: TGTGCCAGCAGCAAACCGTCTCCCCTGGACAGACGCTTTGGGGGCTACACCTTC
cdr3_aa: CASSKPSPLDRRFGGYTF

v_call: TRBV27
d_call: TRBD1
j_call: TRBJ1-6
clone_size: NA
cdr3_nt: TGTGCCAGCAGTCCTGGGACAGGGGCTAATTATAATTCACCCCTCCACTTT
cdr3_aa: CASSPGTGANYNSPLHF

v_call: TRBV10-3
d_call: NA
j_call: TRBJ2-1
clone_size: NA
cdr3_nt: TGTGCCATCAGAAGTGGCGGTGACAATGAGCAGTTCTTC
cdr3_aa: CAIRSGGDNEQFF

v_call: TRBV5-1
d_call: NA
j_call: TRBJ2-5
clone_size: NA
cdr3_nt: TGCGCCAGCAGCCCTGGAGGCGAGACCCAGTACTTC
cdr3_aa: CASSPGGETQYF

v_call: TRBV15
d_call: NA
j_call: TRBJ1-2
clone_size: NA
cdr3_nt: TGTGCCACCAGCAGAGACATAGGGAGAACCTACGGGGGCCAATCTATAGCTAACTATGGCTACACCTTC
cdr3_aa: CATSRDIGRTYGGQSIANYGYTF

v_call: TRBV29-1
d_call: NA
j_call: TRBJ1-2
clone_size: few
cdr3_nt: TGCAGCGTCGATGATGGCTACACCTTC
cdr3_aa: CSVDDGYTF

v_call: TRBV15
d_call: NA
j_call: TRBJ2-5
clone_size: NA
cdr3_nt: TGTGCCACCAGCAGAGTTGGCAGGGGCGAGACCCAGTACTTC
cdr3_aa: CATSRVGRGETQYF

v_call: TRBV7-9
d_call: NA
j_call: TRBJ2-5
clone_size: few
cdr3_nt: TGTGCCAGCAGCCCACAAGAGACCCAGTACTTC
cdr3_aa: CASSPQETQYF

v_call: TRBV7-6
d_call: TRBD2
j_call: TRBJ2-3
clone_size: once
cdr3_nt: TGTGCCAGCAGCTTGGGGACTAGCGGGATCACAGATACGCAGTATTTT
cdr3_aa: CASSLGTSGITDTQYF

v_call: TRBV30
d_call: NA
j_call: TRBJ1-4
clone_size: NA
cdr3_nt: TGTGCCTGGAATGGACAGCCTAATGAAAAACTGTTTTTT
cdr3_aa: CAWNGQPNEKLFF

v_call: TRBV7-2
d_call: TRBD1
j_call: TRBJ2-2
clone_size: NA
cdr3_nt: TGTGCCAGCAGCTTAGCAGGGGGCAAAGTCACCGGGGAGCTGTTTTTT
cdr3_aa: CASSLAGGKVTGELFF

v_call: TRBV18
d_call: TRBD1
j_call: TRBJ1-1
clone_size: NA
cdr3_nt: TGTGCCAGCTCACCTGAACAGGGGTTTGCTGAAGCTTTCTTT
cdr3_aa: CASSPEQGFAEAFF

v_call: TRBV27
d_call: TRBD1
j_call: TRBJ2-7
clone_size: NA
cdr3_nt: TGTGCCAGCAGTTTCTCCAGGGGGACCTCCTACGAGCAGTACTTC
cdr3_aa: CASSFSRGTSYEQYF

v_call: TRBV2
d_call: NA
j_call: TRBJ1-1
clone_size: NA
cdr3_nt: TGTGCCAGCAGTGAACGGAACCCAGGCGAACGTACTGAAGCTTTCTTT
cdr3_aa: CASSERNPGERTEAFF

v_call: TRBV7-9
d_call: TRBD1
j_call: TRBJ2-3
clone_size: NA
cdr3_nt: TGTGCCAGCAGCCCCGGACAGGTCTTCACAGATACGCAGTATTTT
cdr3_aa: CASSPGQVFTDTQYF

v_call: TRBV18
d_call: TRBD2
j_call: TRBJ2-5
clone_size: NA
cdr3_nt: TGTGCCAGCTCACCACTTAGCGGGGGACAAGAGACCCAGTACTTC
cdr3_aa: CASSPLSGGQETQYF

v_call: TRBV18
d_call: NA
j_call: TRBJ2-5
clone_size: NA
cdr3_nt: TGTGCCAGCTCACCCTCAGGGTTCCAAGAGACCCAGTACTTC
cdr3_aa: CASSPSGFQETQYF

v_call: TRBV5-8
d_call: TRBD1
j_call: TRBJ2-7
clone_size: NA
cdr3_nt: TGTGCCAGCAGCAGACCGGGACAGGGGGTTTTTAGCGAGCAGTACTTC
cdr3_aa: CASSRPGQGVFSEQYF